These 13 T cell receptor beta chains were all obtained from the same sample, sequenced in a study of OX40 agonist ivuxolimab in advanced cancers. Repertoires were generated with immunoSEQ multiplex PCR, while TCRdb's copy carries only in-frame clones and drops some. Among some 60,000 clones listed, 85% were seen once. Sample: CD4+ or CD8+ T cells sorted from blood, taken in a trial of the OX40 agonist ivuxolimab. Receptors were obtained from an adult with an advanced solid tumor such as melanoma, head and neck, liver or kidney cancer.

The V gene is TRBV19, the J gene TRBJ2-1; 10 nucleotides line up with TRBD2. Trimming at V came to 6 bases and at J to 4 bases, leaving 6 bases not matched to a gene. This CDR3 has 15 residues. The germline V gene encodes CDR1 LNHDA and CDR2 SQIVND (reference sequence). CDR3 protein: CASSTLAGGYNEQFF. The CDR3 coding sequence is TGTGCCAGTAGCACCTTAGCGGGAGGTTACAATGAGCAGTTCTTC.

CDR3 nucleotide sequence: TGTGCCAGCAGAGGACTAGCGGGATCCGAGCAGTACTTC. As protein: CASRGLAGSEQYF. The chain links TRBV6-1 to TRBJ2-5, with 12 bases aligning to TRBD2. The J call is uncertain, as TRBJ2-7 better fits the DNA end. This CDR3 has 13 residues. Germline CDR1 MNHNS, CDR2 SASEGT.

This chain connects TRBV19 to TRBJ1-1; D unresolved. CDR1 and CDR2 from the germline V gene are LNHDA and SQIVND (reference sequence). V lost 9 bases to trimming and J lost 1 base, with 6 bases between them. This CDR3 has 11 amino acids. This CDR3 is CASRRNTEAFF. DNA for the CDR3: TGTGCCAGCCGGAGGAACACTGAAGCTTTCTTT.

This clone was detected only a few times. The rearrangement links TRBV6-1 to TRBJ2-7; D gene ambiguous. Looked up from germline, CDR1 is MNHNS and CDR2 is SASEGT. V gave up 5 bases and J gave up 0 bases, with 8 bases separating them. CDR3 length: 13 amino acids. The CDR3 coding sequence is TGTGCCAGCAGTTCGCAGAGCTCCTACGAGCAGTACTTC. As protein: CASSSQSSYEQYF.

This rearrangement joins TRBV5-5 to TRBJ1-5; unclear D gene. Germline V gives CDR1 SGHKS, CDR2 YYEKEE (reference sequence). V gave up 0 bases and J gave up 3 bases, with 7 bases separating them. The CDR3 is 14 amino acids. CDR3 amino acids: CASSLDPTNQPQHF. The DNA for the CDR3 is TGTGCCAGCAGCTTGGACCCCACCAATCAGCCCCAGCATTTT.

V is TRBV6-5 and J is TRBJ2-7; 12 bases fit TRBD2. Per germline, CDR1 MNHEY and CDR2 SVGAGI. The CDR3 covers 13 residues. V lost 2 bases and J lost 12; bases outside the gene matches: 5. The CDR3 coding sequence is TGTGCCAGCAGTTACCCGACTAGCGGGGGACGGTACTTC. It yields the protein CASSYPTSGGRYF.

This clone has a handful of counts. The chain joins TRBV5-5 to TRBJ2-7, with a possible D match to TRBD2 (6 bases). This CDR3 spans 13 amino acids. Germline V gives CDR1 SGHKS, CDR2 YYEKEE (reference sequence). The V end lost 1 base, the J end lost 6 bases, and 11 bases lay between the germline ends. The CDR3, as DNA: TGTGCCAGCAGCTTGTGGGTGCGGGGCGAGCAGTACTTC. It translates to CASSLWVRGEQYF. Looking up the rest from reference TRBV5-5 and TRBJ2-7 gives the full variable domain: DAGVTQSPTHLIKTRGQQVTLRCSPISGHKSVSWYQQVLGQGPQFIFQYYEKEERGRGNFPDRFSARQFPNYSSELNVNALLLGDSALYLCASSLWVRGEQYFGPGTRLTVT.

The J gene is TRBJ1-2, the V gene TRBV6-1, with 10 bases identical to TRBD1. Germline lookup yields CDR1 MNHNS and CDR2 SASEGT. This CDR3 is built from 13 residues. V gave up 6 bases and J gave up 5 bases; unmatched junction bases: 3. CDR3 nucleotide sequence: TGTGCCAGCAGGGGGACAGGGGAATATGGCTACACCTTC. This encodes CASRGTGEYGYTF.

The rearrangement joins TRBV27 to TRBJ2-5, with TRBD1 as a possible D gene (5 bases). CDR1 is MNHEY, CDR2 SMNVEV, per germline (reference sequence). V shed 0 bases and J shed 5 bases, with 16 bases lying between them. This CDR3 is 16 amino acids long. The CDR3: CASSLSPRGMGETQYF. The CDR3 DNA reads as TGTGCCAGCAGTTTATCTCCTAGGGGCATGGGGGAGACCCAGTACTTC.

This rearrangement joins TRBV9 to TRBJ2-5; the match to TRBD2 covers 15 bases. The CDR3 is 16 residues long. Trimming at V came to 4 bases and at J to 6 bases, leaving 7 bases not matched to a gene. Germline assignment: CDR1 SGDLS and CDR2 YYNGEE. CDR3 residues: CASSPGTSGGLQTQYF. The CDR3 region has the DNA TGTGCCAGCAGCCCCGGGACTAGCGGGGGGCTACAGACCCAGTACTTC.

The J gene is TRBJ2-7, the V gene TRBV19, with TRBD1 matching over 7 bases. V was clipped by 4 bases and J by 3 bases; unmatched bases: 3. In germline, CDR1 is LNHDA, CDR2 SQIVND (reference sequence). This CDR3 region has 13 residues. CDR3 protein: CASSTRDSYEQYF. The DNA of the CDR3 is TGTGCCAGTAGTACCCGGGACAGCTACGAGCAGTACTTC.

This chain links TRBV28 with TRBJ2-7; 8 bases map to TRBD1. This CDR3 has 14 amino acids. The trim removed 4 bases at V and 4 bases at J, leaving 6 bases unmatched. Germline V gene sequence: CDR1 MDHEN, CDR2 SYDVKM. The CDR3: CASSSPGGWYEQYF. CDR3 in DNA: TGTGCCAGCAGTTCCCCAGGGGGCTGGTACGAGCAGTACTTC.

V is TRBV28 and J is TRBJ2-1; maybe TRBD1 (7 bases). CDR1 is MDHEN, CDR2 SYDVKM, per germline. Trimming removed 4 bases from V and 8 bases from J, with 9 bases in between. The CDR3 consists of 12 residues. The CDR3 DNA follows: TGTGCCAGCAGTTCAGGGGGGTATGAGCAGTTCTTC. Translated, it gives CASSSGGYEQFF.